What follows are 9 T cell receptor beta chains derived from one specimen sequenced in a study of cytomegalovirus exposure and HLA in healthy donors. In the PCR, 60 Vbeta and 13 Jbeta primers were used. Clones were sequenced by immunoSEQ multiplex PCR, and TCRdb holds only the in-frame ones, with some missing. The table includes 85,000 to 100,000 clones, about 80% detected once. Sequencing was carried out using PBMCs. Every receptor here comes from a male donor in good health and CMV-seropositive.

The rearrangement joins TRBV15 to TRBJ2-3, with a weak D call TRBD2 (6 bases). V was trimmed by 5 bases and J by 0 bases, leaving 9 bases between them. The germline gives CDR1 LNHNV, CDR2 YYDKDF (reference sequence). CDR3 length equals 14 residues. CDR3 coding DNA: TGTGCCACCAGCTTAAGCGGGAGCACAGATACGCAGTATTTT. It specifies CATSLSGSTDTQYF.

This chain joins TRBV6-5 and TRBJ1-4; 7 nucleotides align to TRBD1. Germline V gives CDR1 MNHEY, CDR2 SVGAGI. Germline trimming cut 0 bases from V and 5 bases from J; bases unmatched to any gene: 3. This CDR3 is 15 amino acids long. CDR3 nucleotide sequence: TGTGCCAGCAGTTACTCTTCAGGGGGAAATGAAAAACTGTTTTTT. Translation: CASSYSSGGNEKLFF.

This clone was detected once. This sequence joins TRBV19 and TRBJ2-1, with 11 bases aligning to TRBD2. This CDR3 is 17 amino acids long. V was clipped by 3 bases and J by 4 bases; unmatched bases: 8. Germline V gene sequence: CDR1 LNHDA, CDR2 SQIVND (reference sequence). Here the CDR3 DNA reads TGTGCCAGTAGTATGAGTAGCGGGGGGGCCTTTTACAATGAGCAGTTCTTC. Residues: CASSMSSGGAFYNEQFF.

This chain joins TRBV6-5 and TRBJ2-2, with a tentative D call TRBD2 (5 bases). CDR1 and CDR2 (germline): MNHEY, SVGAGI. CDR3 length: 15 residues. V shed 4 bases and J shed 3 bases, with 12 bases lying between them. As DNA, the CDR3 is TGTGCCAGCAGTTTGATGGGAGTGGACACCGGGGAGCTGTTTTTT. The encoded protein is CASSLMGVDTGELFF.

The V and J genes are TRBV10-3 and TRBJ2-2, with D possibly being TRBD2 (6 bases). This CDR3 contains 14 residues. Per the germline V gene, CDR1 is ENHRY and CDR2 is SYGVKD. V lost 6 bases to trimming and J lost 1 base, with 9 bases between them. CDR3 in DNA: TGTGCCATCAGGGCCGGGGGGAACACCGGGGAGCTGTTTTTT. Translation gives CAIRAGGNTGELFF.

With respect to this clone: The junction departs from germline at one end; a sequencing error may be responsible. The CDR3 DNA reads as TGTGCTAGCAGCTTATATCCTAGCAGCTACAATGAGCAGTTCTTC. This encodes CASSLYPSSYNEQFF. V is TRBV7-7 and J is TRBJ2-1; D possibly corresponds to TRBD2 (5 bases). CDR3 length equals 15 residues. Germline CDR1 and CDR2: SSHAT and FNYEAQ (reference sequence).

The chain employs TRBV19 and TRBJ2-1; maybe TRBD2 (5 bases). V lost 1 base, J lost 7 bases, and 8 bases lay in between. Germline V lookup: CDR1 LNHDA, CDR2 SQIVND (reference sequence). CDR3 length equals 13 residues. CDR3 DNA: TGTGCCAGTAGTATAGGAGGGTTGAATGAGCAGTTCTTC. Translation gives CASSIGGLNEQFF.

This chain uses TRBV2 with TRBJ1-5, with 11 positions matching TRBD1. Germline CDR1 and CDR2: SNHLY and FYNNEI. V trimming: 4 bases; J trimming: 2 bases; junction bases outside the gene matches: 10. The CDR3 extends over 18 amino acids. CDR3 nucleotides: TGTGCCAGCAGTGCTCCAAGGACAGGGGGCGTCGGCAATCAGCCCCAGCATTTT. It is translated as CASSAPRTGGVGNQPQHF.

This chain links TRBV30 with TRBJ1-4; D uncertain. This CDR3 spans 12 amino acids. V gave up 2 bases and J gave up 3 bases, with 4 bases separating them. Germline V gene lookup returns CDR1 GTSNPN and CDR2 SVGIG (reference sequence). The CDR3: CAWSSANEKLFF. The CDR3 DNA follows: TGTGCCTGGAGTTCTGCTAATGAAAAACTGTTTTTT. Drawing the rest from reference TRBV30 and TRBJ1-4, the complete variable domain is SQTIHQWPATLVQPVGSPLSLECTVEGTSNPNLYWYRQAAGRGLQLLFYSVGIGQISSEVPQNLSASRPQDRQFILSSKKLLLSDSGFYLCAWSSANEKLFFGSGTQLSVL.